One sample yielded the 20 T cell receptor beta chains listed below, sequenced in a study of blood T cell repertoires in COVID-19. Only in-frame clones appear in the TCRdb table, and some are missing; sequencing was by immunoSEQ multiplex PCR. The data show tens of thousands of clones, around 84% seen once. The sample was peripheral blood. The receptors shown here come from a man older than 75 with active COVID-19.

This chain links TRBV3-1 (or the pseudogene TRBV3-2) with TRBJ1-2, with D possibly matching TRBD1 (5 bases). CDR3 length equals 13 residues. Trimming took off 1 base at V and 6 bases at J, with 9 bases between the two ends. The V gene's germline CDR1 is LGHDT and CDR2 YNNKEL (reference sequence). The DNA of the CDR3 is TGTGCCAGCAGCCAAGTATCAGGGAATGGCTACACCTTC. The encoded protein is CASSQVSGNGYTF.

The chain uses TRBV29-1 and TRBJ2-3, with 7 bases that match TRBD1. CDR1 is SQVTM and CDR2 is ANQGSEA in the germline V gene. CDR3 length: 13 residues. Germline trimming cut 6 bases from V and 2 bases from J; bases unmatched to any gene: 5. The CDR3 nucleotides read TGCAGCGTAGCGACAGGGACCACAGATACGCAGTATTTT. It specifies CSVATGTTDTQYF.

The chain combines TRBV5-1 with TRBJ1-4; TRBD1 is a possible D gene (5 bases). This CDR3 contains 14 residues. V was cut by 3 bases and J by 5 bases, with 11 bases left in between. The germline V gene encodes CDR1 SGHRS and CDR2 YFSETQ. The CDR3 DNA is TGCGCCAGCAGCTCGACAGCGGGAAATGAAAAACTGTTTTTT. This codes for CASSSTAGNEKLFF. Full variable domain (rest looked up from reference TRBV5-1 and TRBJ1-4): KAGVTQTPRYLIKTRGQQVTLSCSPISGHRSVSWYQQTPGQGLQFLFEYFSETQRNKGNFPGRFSGRQFSNSRSEMNVSTLELGDSALYLCASSSTAGNEKLFFGSGTQLSVL.

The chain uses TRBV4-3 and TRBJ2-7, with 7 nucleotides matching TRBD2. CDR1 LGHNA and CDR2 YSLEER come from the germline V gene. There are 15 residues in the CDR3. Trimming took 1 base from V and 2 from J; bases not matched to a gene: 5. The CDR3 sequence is CASSQGASGAYEQYF. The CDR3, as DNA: TGCGCCAGCAGCCAAGGCGCTAGCGGAGCCTACGAGCAGTACTTC.

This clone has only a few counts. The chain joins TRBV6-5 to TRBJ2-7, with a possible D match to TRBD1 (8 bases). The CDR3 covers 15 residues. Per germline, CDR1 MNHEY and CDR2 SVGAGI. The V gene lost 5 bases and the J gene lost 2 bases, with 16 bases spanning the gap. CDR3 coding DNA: TGTGCCAGCAGTCGAGGACAGGGAGGGACCTACGAGCAGTACTTC. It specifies CASSRGQGGTYEQYF.

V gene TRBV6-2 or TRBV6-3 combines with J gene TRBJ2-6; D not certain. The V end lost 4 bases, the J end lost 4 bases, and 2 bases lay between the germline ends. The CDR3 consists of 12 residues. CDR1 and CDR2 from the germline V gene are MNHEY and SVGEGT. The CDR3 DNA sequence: TGTGCCAGCAGTTCAGGGGCCAACGTCCTGACTTTC. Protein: CASSSGANVLTF.

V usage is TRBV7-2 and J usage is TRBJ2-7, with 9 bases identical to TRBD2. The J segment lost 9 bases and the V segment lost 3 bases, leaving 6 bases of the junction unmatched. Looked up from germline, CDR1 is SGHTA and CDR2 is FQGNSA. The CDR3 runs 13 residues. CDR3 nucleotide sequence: TGTGCCAGCAGCTTGACTAGCGGCTTAGGGCAGTACTTC. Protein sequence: CASSLTSGLGQYF.

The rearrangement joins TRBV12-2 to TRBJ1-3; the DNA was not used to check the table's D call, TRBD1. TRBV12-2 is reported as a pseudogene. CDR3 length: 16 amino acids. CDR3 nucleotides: TGTGCAAGTCGCCCTGGGGACAGAGAAATAGGAAACACCATATATTTT. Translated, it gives CASRPGDREIGNTIYF.

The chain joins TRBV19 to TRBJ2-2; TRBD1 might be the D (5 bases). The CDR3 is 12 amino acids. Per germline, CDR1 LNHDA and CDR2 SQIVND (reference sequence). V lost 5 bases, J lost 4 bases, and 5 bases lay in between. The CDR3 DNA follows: TGTGCCAGTAGTCAGGGCACCGGGGAGCTGTTTTTT. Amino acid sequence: CASSQGTGELFF.

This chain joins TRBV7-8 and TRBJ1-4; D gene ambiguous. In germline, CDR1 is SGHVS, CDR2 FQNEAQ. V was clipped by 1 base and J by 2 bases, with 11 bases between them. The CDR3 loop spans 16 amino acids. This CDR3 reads CASSLGGGKTNEKLFF. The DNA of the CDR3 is TGTGCCAGCAGCTTAGGCGGCGGGAAGACTAATGAAAAACTGTTTTTT.

The CDR3 spells CASSQASGKNNNEQFF. CDR3 bases: TGTGCCAGCAGCCAAGCCAGCGGGAAAAACAACAATGAGCAGTTCTTC. The rearrangement links TRBV4-2 to TRBJ2-1, with 7 positions matching TRBD2. The CDR3 has 16 residues. With 1 base clipped from V and 5 bases from J, the junction kept 8 bases outside the gene matches. The germline gives CDR1 LGHNA, CDR2 YNFKEQ.

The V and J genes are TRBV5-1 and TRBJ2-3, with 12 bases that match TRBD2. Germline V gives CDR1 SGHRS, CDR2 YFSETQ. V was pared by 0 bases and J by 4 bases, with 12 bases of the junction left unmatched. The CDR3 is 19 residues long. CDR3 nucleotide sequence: TGCGCCAGCAGCTTGGATGTGCTAGCGGGAGGGCCGGGGGCAGATACGCAGTATTTT. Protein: CASSLDVLAGGPGADTQYF.

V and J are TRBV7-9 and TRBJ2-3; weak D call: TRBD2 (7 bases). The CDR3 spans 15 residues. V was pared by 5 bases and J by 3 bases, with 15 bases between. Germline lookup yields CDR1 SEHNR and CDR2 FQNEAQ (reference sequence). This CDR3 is CASSRLGGLTDTQYF. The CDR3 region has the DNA TGTGCCAGCAGCAGGCTCGGGGGGCTTACAGATACGCAGTATTTT.

CDR3: CASSLGEDTDTQYF. The DNA of the CDR3 is TGTGCCAGCAGCCTCGGGGAAGACACAGATACGCAGTATTTT. The chain joins TRBV7-2 to TRBJ2-3, with D tentatively TRBD2 (5 bases). Per the germline V gene, CDR1 is SGHTA and CDR2 is FQGNSA. V lost 5 bases and J 2 bases, leaving 11 bases between the germline ends. CDR3 length: 14 amino acids.

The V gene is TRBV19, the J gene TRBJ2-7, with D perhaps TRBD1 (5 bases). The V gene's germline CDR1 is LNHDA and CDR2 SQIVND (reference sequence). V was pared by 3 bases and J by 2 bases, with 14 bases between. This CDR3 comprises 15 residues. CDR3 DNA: TGTGCCAGTAGTATGGGGCAGGTATACCCCTACGAGCAGTACTTC. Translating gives CASSMGQVYPYEQYF.

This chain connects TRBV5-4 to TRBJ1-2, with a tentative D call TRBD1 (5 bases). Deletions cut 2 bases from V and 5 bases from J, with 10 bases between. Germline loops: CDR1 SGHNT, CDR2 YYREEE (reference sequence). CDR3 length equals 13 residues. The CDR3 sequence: CASSFFGGYGYTF. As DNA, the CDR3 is TGTGCCAGCAGCTTTTTCGGGGGGTATGGCTACACCTTC.

CDR3 sequence (DNA): TGTGCCAGCAGTCCGCCCGGGAGGAACTCCTACGAGCAGTACTTC. Its protein is CASSPPGRNSYEQYF. The chain employs TRBV6-5 and TRBJ2-7; 7 nucleotides align to TRBD2. Trimming took 5 bases from V and 0 from J; bases not matched to a gene: 7. CDR3 length: 15 amino acids. Germline values: CDR1 MNHEY, CDR2 SVGAGI.

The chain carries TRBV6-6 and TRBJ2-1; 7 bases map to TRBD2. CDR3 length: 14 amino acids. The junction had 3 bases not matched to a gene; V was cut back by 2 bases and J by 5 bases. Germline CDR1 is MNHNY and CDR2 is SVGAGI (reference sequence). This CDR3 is CASSYGAGDNEQFF. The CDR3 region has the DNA TGTGCCAGCAGTTACGGGGCGGGGGACAATGAGCAGTTCTTC.

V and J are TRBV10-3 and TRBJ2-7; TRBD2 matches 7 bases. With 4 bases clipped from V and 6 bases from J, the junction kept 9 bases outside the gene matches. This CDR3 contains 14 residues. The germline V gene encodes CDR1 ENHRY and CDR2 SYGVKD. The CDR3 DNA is TGTGCCATCAGTGTGGCGGGAGACGGATCCGAGCAGTACTTC. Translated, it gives CAISVAGDGSEQYF.

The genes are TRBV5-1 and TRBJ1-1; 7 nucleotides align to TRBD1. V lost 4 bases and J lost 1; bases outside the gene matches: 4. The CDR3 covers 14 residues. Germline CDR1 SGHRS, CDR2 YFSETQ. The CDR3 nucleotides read TGCGCCAGCAGCACCGGGGACAGGAACACTGAAGCTTTCTTT. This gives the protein CASSTGDRNTEAFF.